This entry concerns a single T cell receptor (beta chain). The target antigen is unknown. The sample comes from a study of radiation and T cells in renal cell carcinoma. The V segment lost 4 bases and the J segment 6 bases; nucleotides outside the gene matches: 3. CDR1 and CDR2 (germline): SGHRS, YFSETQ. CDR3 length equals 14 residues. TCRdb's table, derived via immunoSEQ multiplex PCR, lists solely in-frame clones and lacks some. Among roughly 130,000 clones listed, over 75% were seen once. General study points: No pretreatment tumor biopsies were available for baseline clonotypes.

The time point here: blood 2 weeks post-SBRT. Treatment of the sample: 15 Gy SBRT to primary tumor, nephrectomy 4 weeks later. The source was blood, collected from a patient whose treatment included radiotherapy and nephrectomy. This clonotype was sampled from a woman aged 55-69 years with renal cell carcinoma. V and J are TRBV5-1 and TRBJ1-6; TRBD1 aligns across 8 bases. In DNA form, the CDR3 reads TGCGCCAGCAGCCAACAGGGGGTTAATTCACCCCTCCACTTT. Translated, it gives CASSQQGVNSPLHF.